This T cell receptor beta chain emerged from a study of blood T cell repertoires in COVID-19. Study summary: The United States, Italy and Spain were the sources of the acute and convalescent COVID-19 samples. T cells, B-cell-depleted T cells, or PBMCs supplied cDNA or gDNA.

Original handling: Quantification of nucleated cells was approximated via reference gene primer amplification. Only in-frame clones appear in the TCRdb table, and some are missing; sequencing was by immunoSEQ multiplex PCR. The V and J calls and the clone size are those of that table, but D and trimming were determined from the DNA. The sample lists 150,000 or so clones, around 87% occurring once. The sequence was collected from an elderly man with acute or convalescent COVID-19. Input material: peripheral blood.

The CDR3 coding sequence is TGCGCCAGCAGTGAAGGGACTAGTATATCTGAGCAGTTCTTC. Protein product: CASSEGTSISEQFF. The rearrangement joins TRBV10-2 to TRBJ2-1, with TRBD2 matching over 8 bases. This CDR3 has 14 residues. Germline V lookup: CDR1 WSHSY, CDR2 SAAADI. V lost 3 bases to trimming and J lost 9 bases; unmatched junction nucleotides: 7.